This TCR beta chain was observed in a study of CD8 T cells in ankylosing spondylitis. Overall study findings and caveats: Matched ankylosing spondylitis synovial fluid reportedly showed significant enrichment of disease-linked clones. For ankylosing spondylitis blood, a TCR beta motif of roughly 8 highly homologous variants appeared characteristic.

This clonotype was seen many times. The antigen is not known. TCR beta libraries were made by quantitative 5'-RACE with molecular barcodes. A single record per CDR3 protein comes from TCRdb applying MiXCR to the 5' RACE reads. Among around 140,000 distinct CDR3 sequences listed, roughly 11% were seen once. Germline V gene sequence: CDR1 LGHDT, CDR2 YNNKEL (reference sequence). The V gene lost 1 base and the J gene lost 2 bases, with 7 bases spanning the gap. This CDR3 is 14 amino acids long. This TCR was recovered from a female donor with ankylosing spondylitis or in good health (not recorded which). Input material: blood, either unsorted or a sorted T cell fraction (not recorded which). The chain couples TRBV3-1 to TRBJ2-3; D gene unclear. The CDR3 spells CASSQVFTTDTQYF. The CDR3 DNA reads TGTGCCAGCAGCCAAGTGTTCACCACAGATACGCAGTATTTT.